The entry that follows covers one T cell receptor beta chain sequence. What it recognizes is unknown. Individual cDNA molecules received unique molecular identifiers during library preparation. TCRdb used MiXCR to reprocess the 5' RACE reads, holding one entry per CDR3 protein. The sample yields around 70,000 distinct CDR3 sequences, 15% seen once. The record originates from a study of early T cells in non-severe SARS-CoV-2 infection. Study context: Sequencing of bulk RNA from unsorted whole blood was done, without chain pairing. Study outcomes and limitations: Clonotype matching in VDJdb favored anti-spike CD8 responses and did not capture private and CD4 specificities.

Sequencing input: whole blood. The source is an adult who was a healthcare worker with PCR-confirmed SARS-CoV-2 infection or an uninfected control (not recorded which).

The CDR3 DNA follows: TGTGCCAGCTCACGACAGAGCTCCTACAATGAGCAGTTCTTC. It encodes CASSRQSSYNEQFF. This chain connects TRBV18 to TRBJ2-1; tentatively, D is TRBD1 (5 bases). CDR1 KGHSH and CDR2 LQKENI come from the germline V gene. V was shortened by 4 bases and J by 0 bases, with 7 bases between the two germline ends. This CDR3 has 14 amino acids.